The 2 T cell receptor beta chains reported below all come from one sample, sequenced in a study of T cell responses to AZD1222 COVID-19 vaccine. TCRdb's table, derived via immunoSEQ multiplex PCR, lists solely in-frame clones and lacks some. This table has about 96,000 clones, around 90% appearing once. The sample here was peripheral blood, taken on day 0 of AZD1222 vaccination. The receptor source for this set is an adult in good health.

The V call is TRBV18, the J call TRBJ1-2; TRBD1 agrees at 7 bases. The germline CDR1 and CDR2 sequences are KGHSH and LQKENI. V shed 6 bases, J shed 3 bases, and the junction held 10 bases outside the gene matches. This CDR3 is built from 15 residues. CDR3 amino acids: CASSPNSGTDYGYTF. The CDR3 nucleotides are TGTGCCAGCTCTCCCAATTCCGGGACAGACTATGGCTACACCTTC. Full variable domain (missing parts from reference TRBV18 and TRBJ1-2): NAGVMQNPRHLVRRRGQEARLRCSPMKGHSHVYWYRQLPEEGLKFMVYLQKENIIDESGMPKERFSAEFPKEGPSILRIQQVVRGDSAAYFCASSPNSGTDYGYTFGSGTRLTVV.

The CDR3: CASSSQDGLYWQYF. In nucleotides, the CDR3 is TGTGCCAGCAGCTCTCAGGACGGGCTCTATTGGCAGTATTTT. This rearrangement joins TRBV5-4 to TRBJ2-3; D gene unclear. Trimming pared 3 bases from V and 11 bases from J, leaving 19 bases between. Germline assignment: CDR1 SGHNT and CDR2 YYREEE (reference sequence). The CDR3 has 14 amino acids.